These 20 T cell receptor beta chains originate from one sample sequenced in a study of OX40 agonist ivuxolimab in advanced cancers. Assay: immunoSEQ multiplex PCR; the TCRdb copy retains only in-frame clones and omits some. Of some 65,000 clones detected, about 90% appear once; the ten largest clones hold approximately 2.6%. The sample here was CD4+ or CD8+ T cells sorted from blood, taken in a trial of the OX40 agonist ivuxolimab. The receptors were gathered from an adult with an advanced solid tumor such as melanoma, head and neck, liver or kidney cancer.

V usage is TRBV27 and J usage is TRBJ2-5, with D possibly being TRBD1 (6 bases). Germline loops: CDR1 MNHEY, CDR2 SMNVEV (reference sequence). Trimming stripped 5 bases from V and 4 bases from J, with 17 bases between. This CDR3 spans 15 amino acids. CDR3 region: CASSVFRGSRETQYF. The CDR3 DNA is TGTGCCAGCAGTGTTTTTAGGGGGAGTCGAGAGACCCAGTACTTC.

This sequence joins TRBV6-5 and TRBJ2-7; 7 bases match TRBD1. The CDR3 loop spans 15 amino acids. The junction had 3 bases not matched to a gene; V was cut back by 1 base and J by 0 bases. Germline CDR1 reads MNHEY; CDR2 reads SVGAGI. CDR3: CASSYYRGLSYEQYF. For the CDR3, the DNA is TGTGCCAGCAGTTACTACAGGGGCCTCTCCTACGAGCAGTACTTC.

The chain links TRBV2 to TRBJ2-7, with 7 bases fitting TRBD1. The CDR3 is made up of 14 amino acids. Trimming cost V 4 bases and J 4 bases; bases outside gene matches: 7. CDR1 is SNHLY and CDR2 is FYNNEI in the germline V gene. The CDR3 DNA follows: TGTGCCAGCAGTGGACAGGGCGGAGTGTACGAGCAGTACTTC. This gives the protein CASSGQGGVYEQYF. Full variable domain (outside the CDR3, taken from reference TRBV2 and TRBJ2-7): EPEVTQTPSHQVTQMGQEVILRCVPISNHLYFYWYRQILGQKVEFLVSFYNNEISEKSEIFDDQFSVERPDGSNFTLKIRSTKLEDSAMYFCASSGQGGVYEQYFGPGTRLTVT.

This rearrangement joins TRBV19 to TRBJ2-1, with 8 bases lining up with TRBD2. Germline assignment: CDR1 LNHDA and CDR2 SQIVND (reference sequence). This CDR3 contains 17 residues. V was pared by 0 bases and J by 7 bases, with 11 bases of the junction left unmatched. The CDR3, as DNA: TGTGCCAGTAGTATAGATCACGGTCTAGCGGGCCTTAATGAGCAGTTCTTC. This translates into CASSIDHGLAGLNEQFF. Full variable domain (missing parts from reference TRBV19 and TRBJ2-1): DGGITQSPKYLFRKEGQNVTLSCEQNLNHDAMYWYRQDPGQGLRLIYYSQIVNDFQKGDIAEGYSVSREKKESFPLTVTSAQKNPTAFYLCASSIDHGLAGLNEQFFGPGTRLTVL.

V is TRBV5-1 and J is TRBJ1-2, with D perhaps TRBD1 (5 bases). V lost 4 bases, J lost 4 bases, and 17 bases lay in between. The CDR3 consists of 15 residues. The germline gives CDR1 SGHRS, CDR2 YFSETQ. The CDR3 spells CASSPDGVTGYGYTF. CDR3 DNA sequence: TGCGCCAGCAGCCCGGACGGGGTTACAGGCTATGGCTACACCTTC. The complete variable domain, with remaining parts taken from reference TRBV5-1 and TRBJ1-2, reads KAGVTQTPRYLIKTRGQQVTLSCSPISGHRSVSWYQQTPGQGLQFLFEYFSETQRNKGNFPGRFSGRQFSNSRSEMNVSTLELGDSALYLCASSPDGVTGYGYTFGSGTRLTVV.

The chain combines TRBV7-9 with TRBJ2-1; 15 bases are shared with TRBD2. Germline V gene sequence: CDR1 SEHNR, CDR2 FQNEAQ (reference sequence). V was pared by 0 bases and J by 8 bases, with 5 bases of the junction left unmatched. The CDR3 totals 17 residues. The CDR3 nucleotides read TGTGCCAGCAGCTTAGCTCCAGGACTAGCGGGGGGGCATGAGCAGTTCTTC. Amino acid sequence: CASSLAPGLAGGHEQFF.

This clone was seen a few times. This rearrangement joins TRBV19 to TRBJ1-5; no reliable D call. CDR3 size: 12 residues. The V end lost 3 bases, the J end lost 5 bases, and 5 bases lay between the germline ends. Per the germline V gene, CDR1 is LNHDA and CDR2 is SQIVND (reference sequence). This CDR3 reads CASSILDQPQHF. The CDR3 nucleotides are TGTGCCAGTAGTATCCTCGATCAGCCCCAGCATTTT.

This sequence joins TRBV27 and TRBJ2-2; 7 positions agree with TRBD1. Trimming took 5 bases from V and 1 from J; bases not matched to a gene: 4. Germline V CDR1 and CDR2: MNHEY, SMNVEV (reference sequence). The CDR3 runs to 15 residues. The CDR3 region has the DNA TGTGCCAGCAGTCCGGGACAGCAGAACACCGGGGAGCTGTTTTTT. The encoded protein is CASSPGQQNTGELFF.

The rearrangement joins TRBV5-4 to TRBJ2-5, with D tentatively TRBD1 (6 bases). The DNA matches TRBJ2-7 better at its end, which makes the J call doubtful. The CDR3 has 15 amino acids. Germline V gene data show CDR1 as SGHNT and CDR2 as YYREEE (reference sequence). CDR3 sequence: CASSLGAGVSYEQYF. In DNA, the CDR3 is TGTGCCAGCAGCTTGGGTGCAGGGGTATCCTACGAGCAGTACTTC.

The chain uses TRBV9 and TRBJ1-1, with D unclear. Germline lookup yields CDR1 SGDLS and CDR2 YYNGEE. The CDR3 has 13 residues. The V and J ends lost 2 bases and 0 bases respectively, with 5 bases between them. The CDR3 sequence is CASSVSVNTEAFF. The CDR3 DNA reads TGTGCCAGCAGCGTGTCGGTGAACACTGAAGCTTTCTTT.

The chain joins TRBV6-1 to TRBJ1-1, with no clear D. The V and J ends lost 4 bases and 0 bases respectively, with 15 bases between them. This CDR3 has 16 residues. Germline lookup yields CDR1 MNHNS and CDR2 SASEGT. The CDR3 spells CASSVDVRWMNTEAFF. For the CDR3, the DNA is TGTGCCAGCAGTGTGGACGTACGATGGATGAACACTGAAGCTTTCTTT.

The gene calls are TRBV28 and TRBJ2-7; D is unclear. Germline lookup yields CDR1 MDHEN and CDR2 SYDVKM. The CDR3 totals 14 residues. The V gene lost 3 bases and the J gene lost 4 bases, with 13 bases spanning the gap. The CDR3 nucleotides are TGTGCCAGCAGTTTTTTTCAGGAACTTTACGAGCAGTACTTC. It yields the protein CASSFFQELYEQYF. Drawing the rest from reference TRBV28 and TRBJ2-7, the complete variable domain is DVKVTQSSRYLVKRTGEKVFLECVQDMDHENMFWYRQDPGLGLRLIYFSYDVKMKEKGDIPEGYSVSREKKERFSLILESASTNQTSMYLCASSFFQELYEQYFGPGTRLTVT.

The rearrangement joins TRBV7-2 to TRBJ2-3; 11 nucleotides match TRBD2. V lost 5 bases and J lost 2; bases outside the gene matches: 6. This CDR3 has 16 residues. Per germline, CDR1 SGHTA and CDR2 FQGNSA. The DNA of the CDR3 is TGTGCCAGCAGCCCTTTAGCGGGGGGGAACACAGATACGCAGTATTTT. Encoded protein: CASSPLAGGNTDTQYF.

The chain links TRBV4-3 to TRBJ2-3; 11 nucleotides agree with TRBD1. The V gene end was trimmed by 4 bases and the J gene end by 3 bases; junction bases not matched to a gene: 6. Per the germline V gene, CDR1 is LGHNA and CDR2 is YSLEER. The CDR3 is 16 residues long. This chain's CDR3 is CASSLGTGGTTDTQYF. CDR3 bases: TGCGCCAGCAGCCTCGGGACAGGGGGAACGACAGATACGCAGTATTTT.

The chain uses TRBV15 and TRBJ1-4; D is unresolved. V dropped 0 bases and J dropped 5 bases, with 7 bases sitting between them. The CDR3 runs to 14 residues. The germline gives CDR1 LNHNV, CDR2 YYDKDF (reference sequence). As DNA, the CDR3 is TGTGCCACCAGCAGAGATCTTGGGAATGAAAAACTGTTTTTT. Protein sequence: CATSRDLGNEKLFF.

A note on this clone: At one end, the junction sequence differs from germline, possibly due to a read error. The chain couples TRBV6-5 to TRBJ2-7; no reliable D call. CDR1 MNHEY and CDR2 SVGAGI come from the germline V gene. The CDR3 runs to 12 residues. As DNA, the CDR3 is TGTGCCAGCGGGAACGTAAACTACGAGCAGCACTTC. This codes for CASGNVNYEQHF.

The rearrangement uses TRBV5-1 and TRBJ2-7, with 7 bases aligning to TRBD2. Losses at the gene ends were 2 bases for V and 0 bases for J; bases not matched to a gene: 2. CDR1 and CDR2 from the germline V gene are SGHRS and YFSETQ. This CDR3 spans 14 amino acids. The CDR3 sequence: CASSFGGSSYEQYF. The DNA for the CDR3 is TGCGCCAGCAGCTTCGGCGGGAGCTCCTACGAGCAGTACTTC.

The rearrangement uses TRBV4-1 and TRBJ2-2; the D is unclear. In germline, CDR1 is MGHRA, CDR2 YSYEKL. The CDR3 runs 16 residues. V gave up 1 base and J gave up 3 bases, with 12 bases separating them. In DNA form, the CDR3 reads TGCGCCAGCAGCCAAGTGGAACGGTTGGACACCGGGGAGCTGTTTTTT. Translated: CASSQVERLDTGELFF.

The rearrangement links TRBV6-6 to TRBJ2-5; D may be TRBD2 (7 bases). The CDR3 sequence is 11 residues long. Trimming took off 7 bases at V and 11 bases at J, with 14 bases between the two ends. CDR1 is MNHNY and CDR2 is SVGAGI in the germline V gene (reference sequence). The CDR3: CASTRGGWQYF. CDR3 DNA: TGTGCCAGCACTAGGGGGGGCTGGCAGTACTTC.

This clone was observed a few times. Other DNA sequences in the sample encode the same CDR3. The chain carries TRBV6-5 and TRBJ1-5; a possible D gene is TRBD1 (6 bases). CDR3 size: 14 residues. Germline lookup yields CDR1 MNHEY and CDR2 SVGAGI. V was shortened by 5 bases and J by 3 bases, with 11 bases between the two germline ends. This chain's CDR3 is CASSRRQDNQPQHF. The CDR3 nucleotides read TGTGCCAGCAGTCGTCGACAGGACAATCAGCCCCAGCATTTT.